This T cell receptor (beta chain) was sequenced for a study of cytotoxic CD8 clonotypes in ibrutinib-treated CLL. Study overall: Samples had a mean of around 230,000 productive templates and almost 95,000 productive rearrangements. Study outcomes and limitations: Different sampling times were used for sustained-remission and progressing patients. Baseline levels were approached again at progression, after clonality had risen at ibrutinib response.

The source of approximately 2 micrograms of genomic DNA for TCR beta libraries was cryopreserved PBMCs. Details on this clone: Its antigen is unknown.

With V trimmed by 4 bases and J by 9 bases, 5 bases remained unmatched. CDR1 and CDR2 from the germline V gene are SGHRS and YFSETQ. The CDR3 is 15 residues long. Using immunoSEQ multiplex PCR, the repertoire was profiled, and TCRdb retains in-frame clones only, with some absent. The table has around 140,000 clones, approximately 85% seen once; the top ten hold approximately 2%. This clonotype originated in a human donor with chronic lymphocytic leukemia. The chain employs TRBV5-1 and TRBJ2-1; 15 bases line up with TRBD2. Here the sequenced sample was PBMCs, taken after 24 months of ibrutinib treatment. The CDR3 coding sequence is TGCGCCAGCAGCACGGGACTAGCGGGAGGAAGTGAGCAGTTCTTC. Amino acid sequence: CASSTGLAGGSEQFF.